This T cell receptor beta chain was recorded in a study of OX40 agonist ivuxolimab in advanced cancers. Turning to the study itself: Ivuxolimab, an agonistic anti-OX40 (CD134) antibody, was given to patients. Regarding the study as a whole: The expanded peripheral T cells' antigen specificity was not determined. On average, CD8+ T cells had more expanded clones than CD4+.

For this clone: Its antigen is as yet unknown.

The germline V gene encodes CDR1 SGHKS and CDR2 YYEKEE (reference sequence). Germline trimming cut 4 bases from V and 3 bases from J; bases unmatched to any gene: 6. The CDR3 runs 15 residues. The data were produced by immunoSEQ multiplex PCR, yet TCRdb's version contains in-frame clones alone and is incomplete. This table holds under 80,000 clones, approximately 86% found once. This specimen was CD4+ or CD8+ T cells sorted from blood, taken in a trial of the OX40 agonist ivuxolimab. The receptor's source is an adult with an advanced solid tumor such as melanoma, head and neck, liver or kidney cancer. V gene TRBV5-5 combines with J gene TRBJ2-2, with 7 bases fitting TRBD1. CDR3 amino acids: CASSGGQPYTGELFF. As DNA, the CDR3 is TGTGCCAGCAGCGGGGGACAGCCGTACACCGGGGAGCTGTTTTTT.